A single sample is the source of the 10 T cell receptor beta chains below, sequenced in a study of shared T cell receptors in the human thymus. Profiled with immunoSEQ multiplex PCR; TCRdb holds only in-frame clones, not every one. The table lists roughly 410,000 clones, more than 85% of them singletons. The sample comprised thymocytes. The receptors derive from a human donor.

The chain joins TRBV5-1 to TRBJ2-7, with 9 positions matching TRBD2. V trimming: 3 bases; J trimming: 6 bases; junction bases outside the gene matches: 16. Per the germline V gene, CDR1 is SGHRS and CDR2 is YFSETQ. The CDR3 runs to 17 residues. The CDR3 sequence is CASSWSFRWREGGEQYF. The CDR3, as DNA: TGCGCCAGCAGCTGGTCCTTTCGCTGGCGGGAGGGGGGCGAGCAGTACTTC.

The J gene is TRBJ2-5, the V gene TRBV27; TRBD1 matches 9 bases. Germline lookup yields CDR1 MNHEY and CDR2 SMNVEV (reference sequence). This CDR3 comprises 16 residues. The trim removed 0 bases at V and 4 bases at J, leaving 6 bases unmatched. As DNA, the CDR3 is TGTGCCAGCAGTTTATCAGGACAGGGGAGGAGAGAGACCCAGTACTTC. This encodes CASSLSGQGRRETQYF.

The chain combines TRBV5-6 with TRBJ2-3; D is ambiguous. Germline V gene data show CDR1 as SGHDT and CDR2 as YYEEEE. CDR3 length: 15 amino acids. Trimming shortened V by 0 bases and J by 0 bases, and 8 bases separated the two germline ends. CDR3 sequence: CASSLGPPSTDTQYF. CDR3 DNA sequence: TGTGCCAGCAGCTTGGGGCCACCCAGCACAGATACGCAGTATTTT.

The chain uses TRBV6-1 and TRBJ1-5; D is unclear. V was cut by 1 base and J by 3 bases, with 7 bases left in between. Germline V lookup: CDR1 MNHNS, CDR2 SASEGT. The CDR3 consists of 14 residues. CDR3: CASSEVQVNQPQHF. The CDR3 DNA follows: TGTGCCAGCAGTGAAGTGCAGGTCAATCAGCCCCAGCATTTT.

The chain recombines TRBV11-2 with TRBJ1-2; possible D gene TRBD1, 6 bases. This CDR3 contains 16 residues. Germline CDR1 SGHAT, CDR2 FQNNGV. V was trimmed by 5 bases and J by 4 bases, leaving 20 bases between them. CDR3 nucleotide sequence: TGTGCCAGCAGCCCCCGGAGGGGGGACAAAACCTATGGCTACACCTTC. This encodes CASSPRRGDKTYGYTF.

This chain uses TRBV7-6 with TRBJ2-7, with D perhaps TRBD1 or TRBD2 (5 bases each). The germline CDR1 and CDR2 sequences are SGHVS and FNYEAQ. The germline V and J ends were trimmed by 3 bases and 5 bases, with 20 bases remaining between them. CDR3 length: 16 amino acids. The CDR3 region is CASSLSWDPKDHEQYF. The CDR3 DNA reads TGTGCCAGCAGCTTGTCATGGGACCCCAAGGACCACGAGCAGTACTTC.

Written as DNA, the CDR3 is TGTGCCAGCAGTGACGGGGGGAGGGAGACCCAGTACTTC. Its translation: CASSDGGRETQYF. This sequence joins TRBV6-1 and TRBJ2-5, with 7 bases fitting TRBD2. Trimming cost V 3 bases and J 5 bases; bases outside gene matches: 3. CDR1 MNHNS and CDR2 SASEGT come from the germline V gene. CDR3 length: 13 amino acids.

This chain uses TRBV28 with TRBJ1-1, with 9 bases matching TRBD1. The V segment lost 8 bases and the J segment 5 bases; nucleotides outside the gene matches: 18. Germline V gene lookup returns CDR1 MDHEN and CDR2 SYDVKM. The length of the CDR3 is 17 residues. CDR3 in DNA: TGTGCCAGCTCGCGGGGAGGAACAGGGGGCGCCCGGACTGAAGCTTTCTTT. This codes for CASSRGGTGGARTEAFF.

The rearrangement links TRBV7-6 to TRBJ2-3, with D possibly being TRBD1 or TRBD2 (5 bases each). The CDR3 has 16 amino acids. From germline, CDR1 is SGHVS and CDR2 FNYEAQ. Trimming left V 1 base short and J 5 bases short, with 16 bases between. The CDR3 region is CASSLDERLRGDTQYF. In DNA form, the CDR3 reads TGTGCCAGCAGCTTAGATGAGCGCCTGAGGGGAGATACGCAGTATTTT.

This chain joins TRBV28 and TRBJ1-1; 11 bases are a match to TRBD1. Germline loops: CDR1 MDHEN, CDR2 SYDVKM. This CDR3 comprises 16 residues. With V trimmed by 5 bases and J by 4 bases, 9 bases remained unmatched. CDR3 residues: CASSPVDRGPFTEAFF. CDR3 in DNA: TGTGCCAGCAGTCCCGTGGACAGGGGGCCGTTCACTGAAGCTTTCTTT. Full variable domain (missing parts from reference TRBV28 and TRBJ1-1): DVKVTQSSRYLVKRTGEKVFLECVQDMDHENMFWYRQDPGLGLRLIYFSYDVKMKEKGDIPEGYSVSREKKERFSLILESASTNQTSMYLCASSPVDRGPFTEAFFGQGTRLTVV.